This TCR beta chain was captured by sequencing in a study of T cells after yellow fever vaccination. TCRdb reprocessed the 5' RACE reads with MiXCR, giving one entry per CDR3 protein. The data contain around 320,000 distinct CDR3 sequences, less than 9.5% of them seen just once; the ten biggest clones take up about 3.7%. Broader study findings: Among primary-vaccination clones, most reappeared after the booster, at around 97% for CD4 and around 91% for CD8. FACS-sorted repertoires could contain abundant clonotypes contaminating from the bulk population.

In the case of this clonotype: Antigen unknown.

The V and J ends lost 0 bases and 5 bases respectively, with 13 bases between them. This CDR3 has 15 residues. Germline V gives CDR1 SGHVS, CDR2 FQNEAQ. This receptor was identified in a man in his late teens or twenties who received the YFV17D yellow fever vaccine. The rearrangement joins TRBV7-8 to TRBJ1-2; D call uncertain. The input for sequencing was CD4+ T cells sorted from PBMCs, taken 5 days after the yellow fever booster vaccination. The CDR3 sequence is CASSLAREFPYGYTF. The CDR3 region has the DNA TGTGCCAGCAGCTTAGCGAGGGAATTCCCTTATGGCTACACCTTC.